The 10 T cell receptor beta chains given below trace back to one sample, sequenced in a study of human T cells and chemical hapten exposure. TCRdb fed the RACE reads into MiXCR, producing one record per CDR3 protein. The profile shows fewer than 400,000 distinct CDR3 sequences, roughly 6.9% of them singletons. Time point given: patch test 1, 2 weeks after DPC sensitization. Stated treatment: therapeutic diphenylcyclopropenone sensitization with weekly scalp DPC. Specimen: whole blood, collected in connection with sensitization to the hapten diphenylcyclopropenone (DPC). The receptors were gathered from a woman aged 18-29 years with alopecia areata. Some clones in this sample may be carry-over from other donors' samples.

This clonotype turned up a few times. The chain employs TRBV6-2 or TRBV6-3 and TRBJ2-1; a possible D gene is TRBD1 (7 bases). The CDR3 runs to 18 residues. Looked up from germline, CDR1 is MNHEY and CDR2 is SVGEGT. Deletions cut 2 bases from V and 0 bases from J, with 17 bases between. For the CDR3, the DNA is TGTGCCAGCAGTTACGTTTTAGGAGGGGGCGTCTCCTACAATGAGCAGTTCTTC. Translation: CASSYVLGGGVSYNEQFF.

This clonotype appeared a few times. V usage is TRBV7-2 and J usage is TRBJ1-1, with 8 bases fitting TRBD1. Germline values: CDR1 SGHTA, CDR2 FQGNSA. Trimming cost V 4 bases and J 0 bases; bases outside gene matches: 4. This CDR3 comprises 15 residues. The CDR3 DNA sequence: TGTGCCAGCAGCTCAGGGACAGGTATGAACACTGAAGCTTTCTTT. It specifies CASSSGTGMNTEAFF.

The V call is TRBV7-2, the J call TRBJ2-3, with D unclear. The CDR3 extends over 15 amino acids. Trimming left V 1 base short and J 1 base short, with 9 bases between. Germline CDR1 is SGHTA and CDR2 is FQGNSA. The CDR3 DNA sequence: TGTGCCAGCAGCTTAGAATACCTACGCACAGATACGCAGTATTTT. Translation: CASSLEYLRTDTQYF.

This clonotype was recorded many times. CDR3 sequence: CASSPRDGSGNTIYF. CDR3 DNA sequence: TGTGCCAGCAGCCCGAGGGACGGCTCTGGAAACACCATATATTTT. The rearrangement uses TRBV5-4 and TRBJ1-3; maybe TRBD1 (5 bases). V was shortened by 4 bases and J by 0 bases, with 11 bases between the two germline ends. This CDR3 has 15 amino acids. CDR1 SGHNT and CDR2 YYREEE come from the germline V gene (reference sequence).

In its sample, this clonotype was seen many times. The chain joins TRBV28 to TRBJ2-6; D may match TRBD1 or TRBD2 (5 bases each). Germline CDR1 MDHEN, CDR2 SYDVKM. The V and J ends lost 7 bases and 1 base respectively, with 17 bases between them. CDR3 length: 17 residues. CDR3: CASTSGQGRSGANVLTF. The CDR3 DNA sequence: TGTGCCAGCACCTCAGGGCAGGGACGATCTGGGGCCAACGTCCTGACTTTC.

This chain joins TRBV15 and TRBJ2-3, with 9 bases identical to TRBD2. This CDR3 is 18 amino acids long. V shed 0 bases, J shed 0 bases, and the junction held 7 bases outside the gene matches. Germline assignment: CDR1 LNHNV and CDR2 YYDKDF (reference sequence). The CDR3 reads CATSREPRTSVSTDTQYF. CDR3 DNA sequence: TGTGCCACCAGCAGAGAGCCGAGGACTAGCGTTAGCACAGATACGCAGTATTTT.

In this sample, this clonotype turned up many times. The chain couples TRBV5-1 to TRBJ2-3; no definite D call. Trimming took 0 bases from V and 2 from J, leaving 10 bases between them. The CDR3 loop spans 15 amino acids. Germline-derived CDR1 and CDR2 are SGHRS and YFSETQ. The CDR3 is CASSLAVSDTDTQYF. DNA for the CDR3: TGCGCCAGCAGCTTGGCCGTCAGCGACACAGATACGCAGTATTTT.

This clonotype was observed at least ten times. The chain is built from TRBV7-2 and TRBJ2-7, with 9 bases aligning to TRBD1. The ends lost 9 bases at V and 3 bases at J; junction bases unmatched: 3. There are 12 residues in the CDR3. Germline values: CDR1 SGHTA, CDR2 FQGNSA. The CDR3 here is CASGTGSYEQYF. Here the CDR3 DNA reads TGTGCCAGTGGGACAGGGAGCTACGAGCAGTACTTC.

The chain links TRBV28 to TRBJ1-2; D gene ambiguous. CDR1 is MDHEN and CDR2 is SYDVKM in the germline V gene. V lost 8 bases and J lost 4, with 5 bases in between. The CDR3 totals 10 residues. CDR3 nucleotides: TGTGCCAGCGGCCCCTATGGCTACACCTTC. Protein product: CASGPYGYTF.

This clonotype was detected a few times. V is TRBV7-8 and J is TRBJ1-5; D call uncertain. The CDR3 is 13 residues long. Trimming removed 3 bases from V and 6 bases from J, with 9 bases in between. Germline CDR1 and CDR2: SGHVS and FQNEAQ. This CDR3 is CASSLKQSQPQHF. As DNA, the CDR3 is TGTGCCAGCAGCTTGAAACAGAGTCAGCCCCAGCATTTT.